This TCR beta chain stems from a study of T cells expressing NK-cell markers. Study at large: Seven sequenced donors out of eight were HCMV-seropositive, one seronegative. Findings and caveats of the study: Researchers report these clonotypes also headed the CD3+CD56-NKG2C+ fraction in several donors.

The CDR3 is 18 amino acids. Germline V gene lookup returns CDR1 SGHRS and CDR2 YFSETQ. Points on this clonotype: Antigen unknown.

Synthesis of TCR beta cDNA relied on 5'RACE template switching carrying UMIs. TCRdb re-called the 5' RACE reads, yielding one record per CDR3 amino acid sequence without DNA. The sample has a few hundred thousand distinct CDR3 sequences; the top ten hold roughly 5.2%. The TCR originated in a man between 18 and 69 years old in good health. The specimen was blood T cells: a sorted CD56 or NKG2C T cell subset, CD4+ or CD8+ T cells, or bulk PBMC T cells (not recorded which). The V gene is TRBV5-1, the J gene TRBJ2-1; TCRdb returns TRBD2, unconfirmable since there is no DNA. The chain's CDR3 is CASSLGSSGGVGYNEQFF.